This T cell receptor (beta chain) was found in a study of graft-versus-host responses after intestinal transplantation (dated by TCRdb to the early 2020s). Background on the whole study: Recipients received multivisceral, liver-intestinal, or isolated intestinal transplants. Graft-versus-host and host-versus-graft alloreactive T cell clones were tracked in the graft, circulation and bone marrow after intestinal transplantation using bulk TCR-beta CDR3 sequencing. All recipients received anti-thymocyte globulin induction followed by maintenance tacrolimus and steroids for around 3 years. A peak of at least 4% donor T cells among recipient peripheral blood mononuclear cells was the definition used for donor T cell macrochimerism. A cohort of under 30 intestinal transplant recipients, including one retransplant, was enrolled, and 3 patients lacking pretransplant specimens were excluded. Instead of going to the commercial service, samples from three later patients were sequenced in-house on an Illumina MiSeq and processed with MiXCR. To identify alloreactive clones, pre-transplant mixed lymphocyte reaction products were sequenced and compared with unstimulated pre-transplant donor and recipient T cells.

With regard to this clone: What this receptor recognizes is not known. Base qualities are missing; no much larger clone stands one base away.

The study at large found these results: Early after transplant, peak levels of circulating GvH clones were associated with declines in HvG clones. The relatively low number and heterogeneity of intestinal transplant patients limited the conclusions. High GvH to HvG T cell clonal ratios were observed in the allografts of patients with donor T cell macrochimerism. GvH clones were detected in recipient bone marrow, and some of these GvH clones were observed earlier in ileal mucosa or blood, consistent with an intestinal mucosal origin.

Reading the label with the study, this specimen's time point is: cells obtained before transplantation from donor or recipient. CD3+CD4+ and CD3+CD8+ populations were FACS-sorted from unstimulated pre-transplant donor and recipient cells taken from spleen or lymph nodes. V lost 5 bases and J lost 1 base; the stretch between them is 12 bases long. Taken from cysteine to phenylalanine, the CDR3 has 16 residues. The only DNA kept is the CDR3, 48 bases in frame from the first base. The germline V gene (reference sequence) yields LNHDA for CDR1 and SQIVND for CDR2. To prepare the library, the immunoSEQ multiplex PCR assay was applied. In most patients, genomic DNA was isolated using the Qiagen DNeasy Blood and Tissue Kit and sent frozen to Adaptive Biotechnologies for TCR sequencing. For most patients, genomic DNA was subjected to high-throughput TCR-beta CDR3 sequencing by Adaptive Biotechnologies. In the source study's methods: TCR sequencing data for approximately 17 patients were retrieved from Adaptive's ImmunoSEQ software; a few other patients were processed with MiXCR and VDJtools. To correct CD4 versus CD8 sorting errors, sequences present in both subsets at a frequency ratio below 5:1 were removed. Because the origin of CDR3 nucleotide sequences shared between donor and recipient could not be assigned, those sequences were removed. To be classed as alloreactive, a clone needed at least 2-fold expansion over unstimulated cells and a minimum CFSE-low frequency of 0.002% (template counts) or 0.001% (read counts). Clones were considered mappable if detected in sequenced pre-transplant spleen, lymph node, or MLR CFSE-low populations of the donor or recipient. The cumulative frequency of alloreactive clones was calculated as a percentage of all sequences, weighted by copy number. The clones in this table, taken by TCRdb from immuneACCESS, are in-frame only. Not every clone is retained; where verified, under half of the shortfall comes from an unresolved V gene, and the cause of the rest is unknown. That table furnishes V, J and clone size, whereas the DNA furnished D and trimming. A total of around 90,000 clones appear in this sample, around 90% of them only once. The ten largest clonotypes hold around 0.33% of the sample.

The sample was unstimulated CD4+ T cells sorted from spleen or lymph node cells, taken before intestinal transplant. The receptor was isolated from a human donor who received an intestinal transplant. The chain joins TRBV19 to TRBJ2-6; no confident D gene assignment can be made. The nucleotide sequence is given as TGTGCCAGTAGTCCCCAGGAGTTTTCTGGGGCCAACGTCCTGACTTTC. Translated, this gives CASSPQEFSGANVLTF.